One sample yielded the 17 T cell receptor beta chains listed below, sequenced in a study of shared clonotypes between healthy human individuals. Naivety among CD8 cells was defined by CD45RO negativity and positive CCR7 selection, thereby excluding terminally differentiated effector memory CD45RA+ cells. Data came from immunoSEQ multiplex PCR; TCRdb stores just in-frame clones and leaves some out. The top ten hold roughly 1.7% of the sample, which has millions of clones, about 93% seen once. The sequenced material came from naive CD8+ T cells from PBMCs. These receptors all come from a man between 18 and 35 years old in good health. Some clones in this sample may be carry-over from other donors' samples.

This sequence joins TRBV28 and TRBJ1-1, with D perhaps TRBD1 (6 bases). V gave up 1 base and J gave up 1 base, with 13 bases separating them. In germline, CDR1 is MDHEN, CDR2 SYDVKM. The CDR3 is made up of 16 amino acids. The CDR3 here is CASSLLGAGANTEAFF. As DNA, the CDR3 is TGTGCCAGCAGTTTATTAGGGGCAGGGGCGAACACTGAAGCTTTCTTT.

V gene TRBV9 combines with J gene TRBJ2-7, with TRBD1 matching over 7 bases. V was clipped by 4 bases and J by 3 bases; unmatched bases: 10. The CDR3 loop spans 15 amino acids. CDR1 and CDR2 from the germline V gene are SGDLS and YYNGEE. This CDR3 reads CASSTGTGALYEQYF. DNA of the CDR3: TGTGCCAGCAGCACAGGCACAGGGGCCCTCTACGAGCAGTACTTC.

The chain links TRBV7-6 to TRBJ2-5; D unresolved. With 5 bases removed from V and 5 bases from J, the gap between germline ends came to 21 bases. Germline V gene lookup returns CDR1 SGHVS and CDR2 FNYEAQ. CDR3 length equals 16 residues. The CDR3 loop is CASSAIEAGRLETQYF. CDR3 DNA: TGTGCCAGCAGCGCCATAGAGGCAGGCCGGCTGGAGACCCAGTACTTC.

The V and J genes are TRBV5-5 and TRBJ2-7, with a weak D call TRBD1 (6 bases). Germline CDR1 reads SGHKS; CDR2 reads YYEKEE (reference sequence). This CDR3 is built from 15 residues. The V and J ends lost 4 bases and 5 bases respectively, with 19 bases between them. The CDR3 loop is CASSRRGFLLDEQYF. The CDR3 nucleotides read TGTGCCAGCAGCCGAAGGGGGTTTTTGTTGGACGAGCAGTACTTC. The full variable domain, its missing parts supplied by reference TRBV5-5 and TRBJ2-7, is DAGVTQSPTHLIKTRGQQVTLRCSPISGHKSVSWYQQVLGQGPQFIFQYYEKEERGRGNFPDRFSARQFPNYSSELNVNALLLGDSALYLCASSRRGFLLDEQYFGPGTRLTVT.

The rearrangement uses TRBV28 and TRBJ2-7, with TRBD2 identical over 10 bases. Germline values: CDR1 MDHEN, CDR2 SYDVKM. V was pared by 6 bases and J by 2 bases, with 7 bases of the junction left unmatched. The CDR3 has 15 amino acids. CDR3 in DNA: TGTGCCAGCAGCCTCACTCTAGCGGGAGCCTACGAGCAGTACTTC. Amino acids: CASSLTLAGAYEQYF.

There are a few counts of this clone. Other DNA sequences in the same sample also yield this CDR3. V is TRBV5-6 and J is TRBJ1-1; no clear D. CDR3 length: 12 amino acids. The V and J ends lost 4 bases and 7 bases respectively, with 11 bases between them. CDR1 is SGHDT, CDR2 YYEEEE, per germline. CDR3 DNA sequence: TGTGCCAGCAGCCCGGGTTCAGATGAAGCTTTCTTT. Encoded protein: CASSPGSDEAFF. Based on the CDR3 plus reference TRBV5-6 and TRBJ1-1, the full variable domain is DAGVTQSPTHLIKTRGQQVTLRCSPKSGHDTVSWYQQALGQGPQFIFQYYEEEERQRGNFPDRFSGHQFPNYSSELNVNALLLGDSALYLCASSPGSDEAFFGQGTRLTVV.

The rearrangement links TRBV27 to TRBJ1-2, with 9 nucleotides matching TRBD1. With 3 bases clipped from V and 3 bases from J, the junction kept 8 bases outside the gene matches. Germline V gene lookup returns CDR1 MNHEY and CDR2 SMNVEV (reference sequence). The CDR3 is made up of 16 amino acids. This chain's CDR3 is CASSFSGTGSYYGYTF. The CDR3 nucleotides are TGTGCCAGCAGTTTTTCTGGGACAGGGTCGTACTATGGCTACACCTTC.

This clone came up a few times. The same CDR3 also results from other DNA sequences found in this sample. This sequence joins TRBV5-1 and TRBJ1-2; no reliable D call. Germline CDR1 reads SGHRS; CDR2 reads YFSETQ. The CDR3 runs to 15 residues. The ends were cut back, 0 bases at V and 3 bases at J, with 12 bases in the middle. The CDR3 DNA reads as TGCGCCAGCAGCTTGGCCCGGGGAGCGGACTATGGCTACACCTTC. Its protein is CASSLARGADYGYTF.

V and J are TRBV5-8 and TRBJ2-1; no definite D call. This CDR3 region has 16 residues. V gave up 1 base and J gave up 2 bases, with 13 bases separating them. Per the germline V gene, CDR1 is SGHTS and CDR2 is YDEGEE. In nucleotides, the CDR3 is TGTGCCAGCAGCTTGTTGCCTCCCGTAACCTACAATGAGCAGTTCTTC. As protein: CASSLLPPVTYNEQFF.

The chain carries TRBV9 and TRBJ2-3; TRBD2 matches at 8 bases. The CDR3 sequence is 13 residues long. The germline CDR1 and CDR2 sequences are SGDLS and YYNGEE. The trim removed 4 bases at V and 5 bases at J, leaving 3 bases unmatched. The CDR3 DNA sequence: TGTGCCAGCAGCATAGCGGGGCAAGATACGCAGTATTTT. Translating gives CASSIAGQDTQYF.

V is TRBV19 and J is TRBJ1-4; D is unresolved. The V gene lost 6 bases and the J gene lost 7 bases, with 12 bases spanning the gap. The CDR3 runs 13 residues. The germline CDR1 and CDR2 sequences are LNHDA and SQIVND (reference sequence). The CDR3 loop is CASRDRSSEKLFF. CDR3 sequence (DNA): TGTGCCAGTAGGGATAGGTCAAGTGAAAAACTGTTTTTT. The variable domain in full, completed from reference TRBV19 and TRBJ1-4, reads DGGITQSPKYLFRKEGQNVTLSCEQNLNHDAMYWYRQDPGQGLRLIYYSQIVNDFQKGDIAEGYSVSREKKESFPLTVTSAQKNPTAFYLCASRDRSSEKLFFGSGTQLSVL.

The chain has TRBV2 and TRBJ1-1, with D perhaps TRBD1 (5 bases). Germline loops: CDR1 SNHLY, CDR2 FYNNEI. The V and J ends lost 9 bases and 0 bases respectively, with 11 bases between them. This CDR3 comprises 13 residues. The CDR3 bases are TGTGCCAGTTGGTTGGGGGTGAACACTGAAGCTTTCTTT. Its protein product is CASWLGVNTEAFF.

The chain combines TRBV7-3 with TRBJ2-1, with 11 bases aligning to TRBD1. Trimming cost V 6 bases and J 6 bases; bases outside gene matches: 7. There are 15 residues in the CDR3. Germline CDR1 is SGHTA and CDR2 is FQGTGA. The CDR3 DNA follows: TGTGCCAGCAGTCATTCCGGGACAGGGGGCAATGAGCAGTTCTTC. Amino acids: CASSHSGTGGNEQFF.

The chain employs TRBV6-1 and TRBJ2-7, with 9 bases identical to TRBD2. There are 15 residues in the CDR3. The V gene end was trimmed by 3 bases and the J gene end by 3 bases; junction bases not matched to a gene: 6. In germline, CDR1 is MNHNS, CDR2 SASEGT. The CDR3 loop reads CASSDPAGGYYEQYF. CDR3 bases: TGTGCCAGCAGTGATCCAGCGGGAGGTTACTACGAGCAGTACTTC.

This clone was found once. The chain is built from TRBV7-9 and TRBJ2-2; D ambiguous. Trimming removed 5 bases from V and 8 bases from J, with 9 bases in between. Germline V gene lookup returns CDR1 SEHNR and CDR2 FQNEAQ (reference sequence). The CDR3 covers 12 residues. CDR3 sequence: CASSHGRGELFF. The DNA for the CDR3 is TGTGCCAGCAGCCACGGGCGAGGGGAGCTGTTTTTT.

This clone is a singleton in its sample. The rearrangement joins TRBV5-1 to TRBJ1-1; D unresolved. Per germline, CDR1 SGHRS and CDR2 YFSETQ. The CDR3 is 13 residues long. Trimming removed 3 bases at V and 2 bases at J, with 8 bases between. This CDR3 reads CASSSEKNTEAFF. The CDR3 nucleotides read TGCGCCAGCAGCTCGGAGAAAAACACTGAAGCTTTCTTT.

This CDR3 is CSTTRGALTEAFF. The CDR3 nucleotides are TGCAGCACAACCCGGGGGGCCCTCACTGAAGCTTTCTTT. The rearrangement links TRBV29-1 to TRBJ1-1; possible D gene TRBD1, 6 bases. The germline gives CDR1 SQVTM, CDR2 ANQGSEA. The CDR3 is 13 residues long. Deletions cut 8 bases from V and 4 bases from J, with 17 bases between.